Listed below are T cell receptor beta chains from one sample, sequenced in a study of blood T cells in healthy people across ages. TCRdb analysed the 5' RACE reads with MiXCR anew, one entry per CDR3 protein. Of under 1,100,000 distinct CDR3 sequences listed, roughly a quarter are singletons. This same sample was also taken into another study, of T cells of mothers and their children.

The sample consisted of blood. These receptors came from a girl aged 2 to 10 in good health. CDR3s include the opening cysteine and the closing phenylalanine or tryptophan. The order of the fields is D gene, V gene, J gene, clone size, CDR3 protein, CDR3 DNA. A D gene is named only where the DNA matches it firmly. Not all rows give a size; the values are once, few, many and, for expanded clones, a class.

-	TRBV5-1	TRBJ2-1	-	CASSLNPPDEQFF	TGCGCCAGCAGCCTAAATCCTCCCGATGAGCAGTTCTTC
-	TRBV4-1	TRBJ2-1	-	CASSQDGGGTNEKFF	TGCGCCAGCAGCCAAGATGGGGGCGGGACGAATGAGAAGTTCTTC
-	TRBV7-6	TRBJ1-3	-	CASRTSSLSGNTIYF	TGTGCCAGCAGGACATCATCCCTCTCTGGAAACACCATATATTTT
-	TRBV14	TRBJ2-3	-	CASSPQIGDTQYF	TGTGCCAGCAGCCCACAAATCGGGGATACGCAGTATTTT
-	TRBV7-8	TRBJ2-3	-	CASSLGRNPTDTQYF	TGTGCCAGCAGCTTAGGAAGGAATCCCACAGATACGCAGTATTTT
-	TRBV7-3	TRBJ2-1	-	CASSLISLGSKFF	TGTGCCAGCAGCTTAATCTCCTTAGGGAGCAAGTTCTTC
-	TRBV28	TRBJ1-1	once	CASTGVAPGTEAFF	TGTGCCAGCACCGGGGTTGCCCCTGGGACTGAAGCTTTCTTT
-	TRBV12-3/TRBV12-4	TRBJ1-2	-	CASSSRTGIYGYTF	TGTGCCAGCAGTTCCCGTACAGGGATATACGGCTACACCTTC
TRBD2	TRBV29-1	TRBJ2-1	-	CSVELAGVEDEQFF	TGCAGCGTTGAGCTAGCGGGGGTCGAGGATGAGCAGTTCTTC
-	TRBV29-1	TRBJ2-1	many	CSVEDDGSRNEQFF	TGCAGCGTTGAAGATGACGGGAGTCGAAATGAGCAGTTCTTC
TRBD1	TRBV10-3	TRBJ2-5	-	CAISEPTGLQETQYF	TGTGCCATCAGTGAGCCGACAGGGCTACAAGAGACCCAGTACTTC
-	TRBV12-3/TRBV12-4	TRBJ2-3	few	CASSPGNLYTQYF	TGTGCCAGCAGCCCCGGGAACCTTTATACGCAGTATTTT
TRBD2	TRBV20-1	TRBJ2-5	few	CSAAAQRLAGVGRRETQYF	TGCAGTGCCGCGGCCCAGCGGCTAGCGGGAGTTGGGCGTAGAGAGACCCAGTACTTC